Here is one T cell receptor (beta chain) with its context. Its antigen remains unidentified. Sequenced by immunoSEQ multiplex PCR; TCRdb stores in-frame clones only, minus some. The table has around 450,000 clones, about 90% seen once. This entry comes from a study of Ad26.COV2.S vaccination and SARS-CoV-2 variants. Study context: Doses of Ad26.COV2.S were injected into muscle once or twice, 56 days apart.

Study-wide results and caveats: Post-vaccination breadth of spike-specific CD8+ and CD4+ T cell responses was reportedly substantial. Participants in the vaccine arm had higher spike-specific TCR breadth; placebo recipients had lower.

The sample's treatment: around 19 received Ad26.COV2.S at low or high dose, single or two shots; roughly five received placebo; per-sample allocation not given. Repertoires come from day 63 after the first vaccine or placebo injection. An 18-55-year-old adult in Boston served as donor. The specimen was peripheral blood, collected in a trial of Ad26.COV2.S vaccine versus placebo. This TCR came from a person aged 18-60 years who received the Ad26.COV2.S COVID-19 vaccine or a placebo.

The CDR3 sequence is CASSWIAGSYNEQFF. CDR3 DNA: TGTGCCAGCAGCTGGATAGCGGGAAGTTACAATGAGCAGTTCTTC. This chain uses TRBV5-6 with TRBJ2-1, with 8 bases aligning to TRBD2. CDR1 and CDR2 from the germline V gene are SGHDT and YYEEEE. The V and J ends lost 3 bases and 4 bases, in that order; junction bases with no gene match: 6. This CDR3 is 15 amino acids long. Together with reference TRBV5-6 and TRBJ2-1, the CDR3 gives the full variable domain: DAGVTQSPTHLIKTRGQQVTLRCSPKSGHDTVSWYQQALGQGPQFIFQYYEEEERQRGNFPDRFSGHQFPNYSSELNVNALLLGDSALYLCASSWIAGSYNEQFFGPGTRLTVL.